This TCR beta chain is drawn from a study of T cell changes during pregnancy in multiple sclerosis. CDR1 and CDR2 (germline): KGHSH, LQKENI. CDR3 length: 18 amino acids. With 0 bases clipped from V and 2 bases from J, the junction kept 1 base outside the gene matches. Clones were read by immunoSEQ multiplex PCR, and TCRdb kept only the in-frame ones, dropping some. The sample lists about 60,000 clones; approximately 91% were seen once. Specimen: CD4+ T cells from peripheral blood mononuclear cells, collected in the first trimester of pregnancy. The V call is TRBV18, the J call TRBJ2-1, with 16 positions matching TRBD2. The clonotype originates from a female donor with multiple sclerosis, enrolled in a pregnancy study. The CDR3 DNA sequence: TGTGCCAGCTCACCACCGGGACTAGCGGGGGGGCCCTACAATGAGCAGTTCTTC. Protein: CASSPPGLAGGPYNEQFF.